Following are 14 T cell receptor beta chains from one sample sequenced in a study of T-cell reconstitution after alpha-beta-depleted transplantation in children. Preparation of the TCRbeta library used unique molecular identifiers. TCRdb passed the PCR reads through MiXCR, listing each CDR3 protein once. The sample shows a few hundred thousand distinct CDR3 sequences, about a tenth of them seen only once. The specimen comprised PBMCs from the stem cell graft donor, sampled from the stem cell graft. These receptors all come from a human donor who donated a stem cell graft to a child with acute lymphoblastic leukemia.

This clonotype was picked up many times. This chain joins TRBV4-3 and TRBJ1-6; no clear D gene. The CDR3 length is 13 residues. V was cut by 0 bases and J by 9 bases, with 6 bases left in between. The germline V gene encodes CDR1 LGHNA and CDR2 YSLEER. DNA of the CDR3: TGCGCCAGCAGCCAAGATCGAGGTTCACCCCTCCACTTT. It is translated as CASSQDRGSPLHF.

The chain recombines TRBV30 with TRBJ1-5, with unresolved D. Germline values: CDR1 GTSNPN, CDR2 SVGIG (reference sequence). The length of the CDR3 is 14 residues. V lost 1 base and J 2 bases, leaving 9 bases between the germline ends. The CDR3 DNA reads as TGTGCCTGGAGTGCGGTGGCAGGCAATCAGCCCCAGCATTTT. Translation: CAWSAVAGNQPQHF.

V gene TRBV5-1 combines with J gene TRBJ2-1; no clear D gene. The CDR3 runs to 13 residues. V gave up 5 bases and J gave up 3 bases, with 9 bases separating them. Germline lookup yields CDR1 SGHRS and CDR2 YFSETQ. CDR3 DNA: TGCGCCAGCAGGGCGGATATCTACAATGAGCAGTTCTTC. Translating gives CASRADIYNEQFF.

With regard to this clonotype: At one of its ends the junction is not consistent with the germline gene, which may arise from a read error. This chain's CDR3 is CAGGRENSGELFF. CDR3 bases: TGTGCCGGCGGGAGGGAGAACTCCGGGGAGCTGTTTTTT. The chain uses TRBV11-1 and TRBJ2-2; TRBD2 matches at 9 bases. The V gene's germline CDR1 is SGHAT and CDR2 FQDESV (reference sequence). This CDR3 contains 13 residues.

This clonotype was recorded at least ten times. J is TRBJ2-6 and V is TRBV5-1; D remains ambiguous. CDR1 SGHRS and CDR2 YFSETQ come from the germline V gene. The CDR3 runs to 15 residues. Trimming pared 0 bases from V and 0 bases from J, leaving 4 bases between. CDR3 sequence: CASSLDGSGANVLTF. Written as DNA, the CDR3 is TGCGCCAGCAGCTTGGACGGCTCTGGGGCCAACGTCCTGACTTTC.

This clonotype has a handful of counts. The CDR3 region is CASSETLGGGVEQYF. The DNA of the CDR3 is TGTGCCAGCAGTGAAACTTTGGGCGGGGGCGTCGAGCAGTACTTC. The V and J genes are TRBV25-1 and TRBJ2-7; possible D gene TRBD2, 7 bases. The CDR3 spans 15 residues. Per germline, CDR1 MGHDK and CDR2 SYGVNS. V was shortened by 2 bases and J by 6 bases, with 17 bases between the two germline ends.

This sequence joins TRBV7-9 and TRBJ2-1, with 10 bases matching TRBD1. CDR3 length: 13 residues. From germline, CDR1 is SEHNR and CDR2 FQNEAQ (reference sequence). Trimming removed 8 bases from V and 5 bases from J; junction bases left unmatched: 3. The CDR3 DNA follows: TGTGCCAGCGGGACAGGGGCGCACAATGAGCAGTTCTTC. Protein product: CASGTGAHNEQFF.

J is TRBJ2-7 and V is TRBV6-1; 13 nucleotides align to TRBD2. Germline values: CDR1 MNHNS, CDR2 SASEGT. Trimming cost V 6 bases and J 3 bases; bases outside gene matches: 5. The CDR3 has 15 residues. CDR3 sequence: CASRPLAGGYYEQYF. CDR3 DNA: TGTGCCAGCAGACCACTAGCGGGAGGGTACTACGAGCAGTACTTC.

The chain combines TRBV7-2 with TRBJ2-5; 7 positions agree with TRBD2. This CDR3 spans 15 amino acids. Per the germline V gene, CDR1 is SGHTA and CDR2 is FQGNSA. The J segment lost 4 bases and the V segment lost 8 bases, leaving 13 bases of the junction unmatched. Here the CDR3 reads CASGGREMGPETQYF. In nucleotides, the CDR3 is TGTGCCAGCGGCGGGAGAGAGATGGGTCCAGAGACCCAGTACTTC.

This clonotype occurred a few times. The V gene is TRBV10-3, the J gene TRBJ1-1; maybe TRBD1 (6 bases). The CDR3 extends over 14 amino acids. Germline V gives CDR1 ENHRY, CDR2 SYGVKD. V lost 4 bases and J lost 4, with 13 bases in between. The CDR3 protein is CAISAYREGTEAFF. The CDR3 DNA is TGTGCCATCAGTGCCTACAGGGAGGGCACTGAAGCTTTCTTT.

This clonotype was detected only a few times. The chain has TRBV4-1 and TRBJ2-2; D possibly matches TRBD1 or TRBD2 (6 bases each). V was cut by 0 bases and J by 4 bases, with 18 bases left in between. CDR1 and CDR2 from the germline V gene are MGHRA and YSYEKL. The length of the CDR3 is 18 residues. CDR3 nucleotides: TGCGCCAGCAGCCAAGATGGACTACAGGGATTTGGCACCGGGGAGCTGTTTTTT. This translates into CASSQDGLQGFGTGELFF.

The chain couples TRBV12-3 or TRBV12-4 to TRBJ1-1, with TRBD1 as a possible D gene (5 bases). The V and J ends lost 10 bases and 0 bases respectively, with 9 bases between them. The CDR3 consists of 12 residues. CDR3 amino acids: CANNRLNTEAFF. CDR3 DNA sequence: TGTGCCAACAACAGGCTGAACACTGAAGCTTTCTTT.

The chain is built from TRBV29-1 and TRBJ2-7; 9 bases line up with TRBD1. Germline assignment: CDR1 SQVTM and CDR2 ANQGSEA. Germline trimming cut 6 bases from V and 2 bases from J; bases unmatched to any gene: 5. This CDR3 region has 13 residues. The CDR3 reads CSVGDRVAYEQYF. The CDR3 DNA reads TGCAGCGTCGGGGACAGGGTTGCCTACGAGCAGTACTTC.

This clonotype showed up many times. The chain recombines TRBV5-1 with TRBJ2-3; no reliable D call. V was trimmed by 4 bases and J by 1 base, leaving 10 bases between them. Germline V gives CDR1 SGHRS, CDR2 YFSETQ. This CDR3 contains 14 residues. The CDR3 DNA sequence: TGCGCCAGCAGCGTCGTTATCGGCACAGATACGCAGTATTTT. Its protein product is CASSVVIGTDTQYF.